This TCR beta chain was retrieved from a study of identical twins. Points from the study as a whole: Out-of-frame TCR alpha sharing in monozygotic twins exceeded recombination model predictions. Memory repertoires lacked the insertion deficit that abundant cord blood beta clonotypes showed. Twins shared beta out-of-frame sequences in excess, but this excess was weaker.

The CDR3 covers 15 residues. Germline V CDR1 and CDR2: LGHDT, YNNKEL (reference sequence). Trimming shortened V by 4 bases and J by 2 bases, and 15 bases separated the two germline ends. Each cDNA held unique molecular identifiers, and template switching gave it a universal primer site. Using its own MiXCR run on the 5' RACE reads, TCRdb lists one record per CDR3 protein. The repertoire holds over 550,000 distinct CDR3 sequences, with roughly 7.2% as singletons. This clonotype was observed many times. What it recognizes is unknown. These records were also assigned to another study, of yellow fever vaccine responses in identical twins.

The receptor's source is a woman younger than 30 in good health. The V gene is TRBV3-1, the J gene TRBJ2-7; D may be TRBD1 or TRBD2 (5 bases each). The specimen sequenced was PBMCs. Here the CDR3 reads CASSPSWDRAYEQYF. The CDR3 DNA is TGTGCCAGCAGCCCCAGTTGGGACCGAGCCTACGAGCAGTACTTC.